Below, 30 T cell receptor beta chains from the same sample are listed, as sequenced in a study of cytomegalovirus exposure and HLA in healthy donors (dated by TCRdb to 2016 to 2017). The protocol used for the library was the immunoSEQ multiplex PCR assay. Held by TCRdb, this immuneACCESS table contains in-frame sequences only and omits some clones. Under half of the omission traces to an unresolved V gene where checked; the cause of the rest is unknown. The sample table holds over 250,000 clones, of which approximately 86% were seen once. 0.95% to 1.1% of the sample belongs to the ten largest clones. Sequencing used PBMCs. Source of these receptors: a woman younger than 30 in good health and CMV-seronegative.

This chain connects TRBV9 to TRBJ1-1, with a weak D call TRBD1 (5 bases). Germline CDR1 reads SGDLS; CDR2 reads YYNGEE. The CDR3 sequence is 13 residues long. Trimming took off 3 bases at V and 4 bases at J, with 10 bases between the two ends. The CDR3 nucleotides are TGTGCCAGCAGCGAACAGGTGACCACTGAAGCTTTCTTT. Its translation: CASSEQVTTEAFF.

This sequence joins TRBV6-1 and TRBJ1-6; 7 bases fit TRBD1. This CDR3 is 17 amino acids long. The germline V gene encodes CDR1 MNHNS and CDR2 SASEGT. Trimming took 4 bases from V and 0 from J; bases not matched to a gene: 6. DNA of the CDR3: TGTGCCAGCAGTGGACAGGGAGGTCTCTCCTATAATTCACCCCTCCACTTT. It encodes CASSGQGGLSYNSPLHF.

DNA for the CDR3: TGTGCCAGCAGTGTCTCAGGGGCCGGGGACACTGAAGCTTTCTTT. This codes for CASSVSGAGDTEAFF. This chain links TRBV2 with TRBJ1-1, with D maybe TRBD1 (6 bases). V gave up 4 bases and J gave up 3 bases, with 15 bases separating them. Per the germline V gene, CDR1 is SNHLY and CDR2 is FYNNEI. This CDR3 has 15 amino acids.

This clone was counted a few times. The chain links TRBV6-5 to TRBJ2-2; the match to TRBD2 covers 7 bases. V gave up 8 bases and J gave up 2 bases; unmatched junction bases: 5. The CDR3 loop spans 14 amino acids. Germline lookup yields CDR1 MNHEY and CDR2 SVGAGI. Here the CDR3 DNA reads TGTGCCAGCGCGAGGGACTACAACACCGGGGAGCTGTTTTTT. Translation: CASARDYNTGELFF.

In this sample, this clone turned up a few times. The V call is TRBV7-2, the J call TRBJ2-3; a weak D match, TRBD1 (6 bases). V was trimmed by 4 bases and J by 7 bases, leaving 6 bases between them. The V gene's germline CDR1 is SGHTA and CDR2 FQGNSA. The CDR3 extends over 11 amino acids. DNA of the CDR3: TGTGCCAGCAGCTGGGACAATACGCAGTATTTT. Translated, it gives CASSWDNTQYF.

This clone was detected once. The chain joins TRBV5-1 to TRBJ2-7; the D gene is possibly TRBD2 (5 bases). V lost 4 bases, J lost 3 bases, and 11 bases lay in between. The CDR3 is made up of 13 amino acids. Germline V lookup: CDR1 SGHRS, CDR2 YFSETQ. CDR3 sequence (DNA): TGCGCCAGCAGCGTCCGGGAAAACTACGAGCAGTACTTC. Encoded protein: CASSVRENYEQYF.

This rearrangement joins TRBV7-3 to TRBJ2-3; D remains unclear. The germline V and J ends were trimmed by 0 bases and 4 bases, with 8 bases remaining between them. This CDR3 comprises 14 residues. Germline values: CDR1 SGHTA, CDR2 FQGTGA. The CDR3 reads CASSLTASPDTQYF. CDR3 sequence (DNA): TGTGCCAGCAGCTTAACAGCGTCCCCAGATACGCAGTATTTT.

The chain recombines TRBV7-9 with TRBJ1-1, with a tentative D call TRBD1 (5 bases). CDR3 length: 13 amino acids. Trimming stripped 8 bases from V and 6 bases from J, with 16 bases between. In germline, CDR1 is SEHNR, CDR2 FQNEAQ (reference sequence). The DNA of the CDR3 is TGTGCCAGCTCAGGGAATTCGGTTGCTGAAGCTTTCTTT. Residues: CASSGNSVAEAFF. Drawing the rest from reference TRBV7-9 and TRBJ1-1, the complete variable domain is DTGVSQNPRHKITKRGQNVTFRCDPISEHNRLYWYRQTLGQGPEFLTYFQNEAQLEKSRLLSDRFSAERPKGSFSTLEIQRTEQGDSAMYLCASSGNSVAEAFFGQGTRLTVV.

This sequence joins TRBV6-5 and TRBJ2-2; D is undetermined. Germline V gives CDR1 MNHEY, CDR2 SVGAGI. The CDR3 runs 11 residues. Trimming removed 10 bases at V and 1 base at J, with 4 bases between. The CDR3 reads CATRNTGELFF. The CDR3 DNA sequence: TGTGCCACGAGGAACACCGGGGAGCTGTTTTTT.

The CDR3 region has the DNA TGTGCCAGCAGCTTAGCCCACATACAGGGGGCTGGAGGCTACACCTTC. Translated: CASSLAHIQGAGGYTF. The chain has TRBV11-2 and TRBJ1-2; TRBD1 matches at 9 bases. CDR1 and CDR2 from the germline V gene are SGHAT and FQNNGV. There are 16 residues in the CDR3. Losses at the gene ends were 1 base for V and 8 bases for J; bases not matched to a gene: 11.

The chain carries TRBV7-8 and TRBJ2-7; TRBD2 agrees at 15 bases. CDR3 length: 17 amino acids. V lost 5 bases and J lost 4; bases outside the gene matches: 9. Per germline, CDR1 SGHVS and CDR2 FQNEAQ. CDR3 residues: CASSARTSGGAWYEQYF. In DNA form, the CDR3 reads TGTGCCAGCAGCGCTCGGACTAGCGGGGGGGCCTGGTACGAGCAGTACTTC.

The rearrangement links TRBV4-1 to TRBJ1-5; 10 positions agree with TRBD1. CDR1 and CDR2 (germline): MGHRA, YSYEKL. This CDR3 is built from 15 residues. Germline trimming cut 2 bases from V and 5 bases from J; bases unmatched to any gene: 3. DNA for the CDR3: TGCGCCAGCAGCCAACTGACAGGGGGCCATCAGCCCCAGCATTTT. It translates to CASSQLTGGHQPQHF.

This chain connects TRBV27 to TRBJ2-1; 8 bases line up with TRBD1. Germline V gives CDR1 MNHEY, CDR2 SMNVEV (reference sequence). With V trimmed by 2 bases and J by 2 bases, 5 bases remained unmatched. The CDR3 totals 16 residues. The CDR3 here is CASSLRQGNPYNEQFF. The CDR3 region has the DNA TGTGCCAGCAGTTTACGACAGGGGAATCCCTACAATGAGCAGTTCTTC.

The V and J genes are TRBV9 and TRBJ2-1; weak D call: TRBD1 (5 bases). The germline V gene encodes CDR1 SGDLS and CDR2 YYNGEE. The CDR3 contains 15 residues. V lost 0 bases and J lost 2, with 9 bases in between. CDR3 nucleotide sequence: TGTGCCAGCAGCGTAGTGGCAGGGCCCTACAATGAGCAGTTCTTC. Protein product: CASSVVAGPYNEQFF.

The rearrangement links TRBV7-2 to TRBJ1-6; no firm D call. Germline CDR1 is SGHTA and CDR2 is FQGNSA. The CDR3 spans 13 residues. The germline V and J ends were trimmed by 3 bases and 7 bases, with 7 bases remaining between them. This CDR3 is CASSFAENSPLHF. The CDR3 nucleotides are TGTGCCAGCAGCTTCGCGGAGAATTCACCCCTCCACTTT.

The gene calls are TRBV2 and TRBJ2-7, with 9 bases fitting TRBD1. CDR3 size: 14 residues. Losses at the gene ends were 5 bases for V and 2 bases for J; bases not matched to a gene: 4. In germline, CDR1 is SNHLY, CDR2 FYNNEI. The CDR3 spells CASSSGTGTYEQYF. CDR3 DNA: TGTGCCAGCAGTTCCGGGACAGGGACCTACGAGCAGTACTTC.

The chain joins TRBV7-9 to TRBJ2-1; 9 bases agree with TRBD2. The ends lost 3 bases at V and 9 bases at J; junction bases unmatched: 9. CDR3 length: 15 amino acids. CDR1 SEHNR and CDR2 FQNEAQ come from the germline V gene (reference sequence). The CDR3 coding sequence is TGTGCCAGCAGCTTGACCGGGACTAGCAAGGGTGAGCAGTTCTTC. Residues: CASSLTGTSKGEQFF.

This sequence joins TRBV25-1 and TRBJ2-3, with 13 positions matching TRBD2. Germline CDR1 MGHDK, CDR2 SYGVNS. The CDR3 sequence is 16 residues long. V lost 6 bases, J lost 6 bases, and 9 bases stayed unmatched. The CDR3 sequence: CASRGGLAGARDTQYF. The CDR3 region has the DNA TGTGCCAGCAGGGGAGGACTAGCGGGAGCACGGGATACGCAGTATTTT.

The chain employs TRBV6-5 and TRBJ1-2; D is perhaps TRBD1 (6 bases). Per germline, CDR1 MNHEY and CDR2 SVGAGI. The CDR3 runs to 15 residues. Trimming removed 0 bases from V and 3 bases from J, with 11 bases in between. The CDR3 DNA is TGTGCCAGCAGTTACTCCGGCAGGGGCGACTATGGCTACACCTTC. As protein: CASSYSGRGDYGYTF.

V and J are TRBV15 and TRBJ1-2; no firm D call. Germline V gene lookup returns CDR1 LNHNV and CDR2 YYDKDF (reference sequence). The CDR3 has 14 residues. V lost 0 bases and J 1 base, leaving 6 bases between the germline ends. CDR3 region: CATSRESSNYGYTF. As DNA, the CDR3 is TGTGCCACCAGCAGAGAATCCAGTAACTATGGCTACACCTTC.

The chain joins TRBV5-6 to TRBJ2-1, with 7 bases matching TRBD1. The length of the CDR3 is 15 residues. J gave up 13 bases and V 1 base, and 14 bases lay outside the gene matches. Per the germline V gene, CDR1 is SGHDT and CDR2 is YYEEEE. CDR3: CASSLLVGRDSLQFF. CDR3 coding DNA: TGTGCCAGCAGCTTGTTGGTGGGACGGGACAGTTTACAGTTCTTC.

CDR3 residues: CASSEGPGTDTQYF. Here the CDR3 DNA reads TGTGCCAGCAGTGAAGGCCCAGGCACAGATACGCAGTATTTT. The rearrangement uses TRBV25-1 and TRBJ2-3; D gene ambiguous. The V gene's germline CDR1 is MGHDK and CDR2 SYGVNS. The V end was cut by 2 bases, the J end by 1 base, with 7 bases between. This CDR3 region has 14 residues. Filled out from reference TRBV25-1 and TRBJ2-3, the complete variable domain reads EADIYQTPRYLVIGTGKKITLECSQTMGHDKMYWYQQDPGMELHLIHYSYGVNSTEKGDLSSESTVSRIRTEHFPLTLESARPSHTSQYLCASSEGPGTDTQYFGPGTRLTVL.

This clone was detected a few times. J is TRBJ1-2 and V is TRBV4-1; 7 bases are a match to TRBD1. Losses at the gene ends were 0 bases for V and 8 bases for J; bases not matched to a gene: 3. Germline assignment: CDR1 MGHRA and CDR2 YSYEKL. The CDR3 is made up of 13 amino acids. CDR3 in DNA: TGCGCCAGCAGCCAAGATTACAGGGGAGGCTACACCTTC. Its protein is CASSQDYRGGYTF.

The chain carries TRBV7-2 and TRBJ2-4; D call uncertain. Trimming pared 5 bases from V and 1 base from J, leaving 9 bases between. The CDR3 is 14 amino acids. CDR1 is SGHTA, CDR2 FQGNSA, per germline. The CDR3 nucleotides are TGTGCCAGCAGCCCAAGCAGGGCCAAAAACATTCAGTACTTC. Translated, it gives CASSPSRAKNIQYF.

The chain's CDR3 is CASSPEAGRNYNEQFF. As DNA, the CDR3 is TGCGCCAGCAGCCCCGAGGCGGGGCGGAACTACAATGAGCAGTTCTTC. J is TRBJ2-1 and V is TRBV4-3; possibly TRBD2 for D (6 bases). Germline-derived CDR1 and CDR2 are LGHNA and YSLEER. The CDR3 is 16 amino acids. V lost 4 bases, J lost 3 bases, and 16 bases lay in between.

J is TRBJ2-1 and V is TRBV10-1; possible D gene TRBD1, 5 bases. Deletions cut 4 bases from V and 8 bases from J, with 24 bases between. Germline V CDR1 and CDR2: WNHNN, SYGVQD (reference sequence). The CDR3 has 17 residues. The CDR3: CASSAQRQGGDWDEQFF. For the CDR3, the DNA is TGCGCCAGCAGTGCTCAAAGGCAGGGTGGGGATTGGGATGAGCAGTTCTTC.

V is TRBV30 and J is TRBJ1-2; D might be TRBD1 (5 bases). The CDR3 spans 14 residues. Trimming cost V 3 bases and J 4 bases, with 15 bases left between them. The germline CDR1 and CDR2 sequences are GTSNPN and SVGIG (reference sequence). In DNA, the CDR3 is TGTGCCTGGAGGCAGGGAACGATGACCTATGGCTACACCTTC. Translating it yields CAWRQGTMTYGYTF.

The rearrangement joins TRBV6-4 to TRBJ2-6, with TRBD1 matching 7 bases. The CDR3 is made up of 18 amino acids. Trimming cost V 2 bases and J 0 bases; bases outside gene matches: 7. Germline V gene sequence: CDR1 MRHNA, CDR2 SNTAGT. DNA for the CDR3: TGTGCCAGCAGTGACCTGACAGGGTCGGGCTCTGGGGCCAACGTCCTGACTTTC. As protein: CASSDLTGSGSGANVLTF.

This rearrangement joins TRBV2 to TRBJ1-1, with 7 bases that match TRBD1. J was trimmed by 1 base and V by 3 bases; bases with no gene match: 5. Germline V gives CDR1 SNHLY, CDR2 FYNNEI. The CDR3 loop spans 15 amino acids. CDR3 loop: CASSDGTGENTEAFF. The DNA for the CDR3 is TGTGCCAGCAGTGACGGTACAGGGGAGAACACTGAAGCTTTCTTT. Based on the CDR3 plus reference TRBV2 and TRBJ1-1, the full variable domain is EPEVTQTPSHQVTQMGQEVILRCVPISNHLYFYWYRQILGQKVEFLVSFYNNEISEKSEIFDDQFSVERPDGSNFTLKIRSTKLEDSAMYFCASSDGTGENTEAFFGQGTRLTVV.

This chain links TRBV5-1 with TRBJ2-7; no definite D call. Looked up from germline, CDR1 is SGHRS and CDR2 is YFSETQ. V lost 1 base to trimming and J lost 3 bases, with 5 bases between them. CDR3 size: 12 residues. The CDR3, as DNA: TGCGCCAGCAGCTTGACTGACTACGAGCAGTACTTC. It is translated as CASSLTDYEQYF.